These T cell receptor beta chains were read from a single sample in a study of siplizumab effects on memory and regulatory T cells. Profiled with immunoSEQ multiplex PCR; TCRdb holds only in-frame clones, not every one. The sample carries tens of thousands of clones, about 90% recorded once. Input material: Tregs sorted from blood. These receptors all stem from a human donor in good health. Each CDR3 is given with its conserved first and last residue. A D gene is named only where the DNA matches it firmly. Clone size is stated in some rows and not others, as once, few, many or a class when expanded.

j_gene | v_gene | d_gene | abundance | CDR3aa | CDR3nt
TRBJ1-2 | TRBV4-2 | NA | NA | CASSQGQSNYGYTF | TGTGCCAGCAGCCAAGGACAGAGTAACTATGGCTACACCTTC
TRBJ2-1 | TRBV4-1 | NA | NA | CASSQGSSSSYNEQFF | TGCGCCAGCAGCCAAGGATCTTCGAGCTCCTACAATGAGCAGTTCTTC
TRBJ1-4 | TRBV7-9 | NA | NA | CASSPHGAATNEKLFF | TGTGCCAGCAGCCCGCACGGGGCCGCAACTAATGAAAAACTGTTTTTT
TRBJ2-1 | TRBV20-1 | NA | NA | CSVTGTYEQFF | TGCAGTGTTACCGGGACTTATGAGCAGTTCTTC
TRBJ2-1 | TRBV2 | NA | NA | CATAGLNEQFF | TGTGCCACCGCCGGCCTAAATGAGCAGTTCTTC
TRBJ2-1 | TRBV6-1 | TRBD2 | NA | CASSEIGIAGGRNEQFF | TGTGCCAGCAGTGAAATTGGTATAGCGGGAGGCCGCAATGAGCAGTTCTTC
TRBJ2-2 | TRBV7-3 | TRBD2 | NA | CASTFSGSSTGELFF | TGTGCCAGCACCTTTAGCGGGAGTTCCACCGGGGAGCTGTTTTTT
TRBJ2-1 | TRBV11-3 | TRBD2 | NA | CASSLALGGTSYNEQFF | TGTGCCAGCAGCTTAGCCCTGGGGGGGACCTCCTACAATGAGCAGTTCTTC
TRBJ2-5 | TRBV11-1 | NA | NA | CASSLSETQYF | TGTGCCAGCAGCTTATCAGAGACCCAGTACTTC
TRBJ2-7 | TRBV28 | TRBD1 | NA | CASREQGASYEQYF | TGTGCCAGCAGGGAACAGGGGGCTTCCTACGAGCAGTACTTC
TRBJ2-3 | TRBV18 | NA | NA | CASSLGHQGYTQYF | TGTGCCAGCTCCCTCGGACATCAGGGCTATACGCAGTATTTT
TRBJ1-2 | TRBV5-8 | NA | once | CASSYWTAYGYTF | TGTGCCAGCAGTTATTGGACAGCCTATGGCTACACCTTC
TRBJ1-1 | TRBV19 | NA | NA | CASSKEGVEGTEAFF | TGTGCCAGTAGTAAGGAGGGGGTCGAGGGCACTGAAGCTTTCTTT
TRBJ1-5 | TRBV28 | NA | NA | CASSFIAGGEQPQHF | TGTGCCAGCAGTTTTATAGCCGGGGGCGAACAGCCCCAGCATTTT
TRBJ2-3 | TRBV5-1 | TRBD2 | NA | CASSYFLAGGNTDTQYF | TGCGCCAGCAGCTATTTCCTAGCGGGAGGAAACACAGATACGCAGTATTTT
TRBJ2-2 | TRBV5-1 | TRBD2 | NA | CASSTSGRATTGELFF | TGCGCCAGCAGTACTAGCGGGAGGGCAACCACCGGGGAGCTGTTTTTT
TRBJ2-7 | TRBV2 | NA | NA | CASRVAVSSYEQYF | TGTGCCAGCAGGGTAGCGGTGAGCTCCTACGAGCAGTACTTC
TRBJ2-7 | TRBV2 | TRBD2 | once | CASSRGREEYEQYF | TGTGCCAGCAGTCGAGGGCGGGAGGAGTACGAGCAGTACTTC
TRBJ1-3 | TRBV5-6 | NA | NA | CASSHERFSGNTIYF | TGTGCCAGCAGCCATGAACGGTTCTCTGGAAACACCATATATTTT
TRBJ2-7 | TRBV21-1 | NA | NA | CASSKIGFDRGNYEQYF | TGTGCCAGCAGCAAGATAGGATTCGACAGGGGGAACTACGAGCAGTACTTC
TRBJ2-1 | TRBV27 | NA | NA | CASSLGRRRPIVFF | TGTGCCAGCAGTTTAGGTCGGCGGCGCCCCATTGTCTTCTTC
TRBJ2-5 | TRBV5-1 | TRBD2 | NA | CASSRSGRTVETQYF | TGCGCCAGCAGCCGGAGCGGGAGAACTGTGGAGACCCAGTACTTC
TRBJ2-2 | TRBV5-6 | NA | NA | CASSSVVTGELFF | TGTGCCAGCAGCTCCGTAGTAACCGGGGAGCTGTTTTTT
TRBJ2-3 | TRBV10-3 | TRBD2 | once | CAISGTSYGTDTQYF | TGTGCCATCAGCGGGACTAGCTACGGAACAGATACGCAGTATTTT
TRBJ1-5 | TRBV19 | NA | few | CASSIGRDVIPQHF | TGTGCCAGTAGTATAGGCAGGGATGTTATCCCCCAGCATTTT
TRBJ2-3 | TRBV5-4 | NA | NA | CASSLAGATQYF | TGTGCCAGCAGCTTGGCAGGGGCTACGCAGTATTTT
TRBJ2-1 | TRBV4-1 | NA | NA | CASSQVFGLTGFSSYNEQFF | TGCGCCAGCAGCCAAGTCTTCGGACTAACGGGATTTAGCTCCTACAATGAGCAGTTCTTC
TRBJ1-1 | TRBV6-4 | NA | NA | CASRVDRSINTEAFF | TGTGCCAGCAGAGTAGACAGGTCAATAAACACTGAAGCTTTCTTT
TRBJ2-5 | TRBV29-1 | NA | NA | CSVQEGSETQYF | TGCAGCGTTCAAGAGGGTTCGGAGACCCAGTACTTC
TRBJ2-3 | TRBV30 | TRBD2 | NA | CAWCLAGGSTDTQYF | TGTGCCTGGTGCCTAGCGGGAGGAAGCACAGATACGCAGTATTTT
TRBJ1-2 | TRBV5-1 | NA | NA | CASSLGGYGYTF | TGCGCCAGCAGCTTGGGGGGTTATGGCTACACCTTC
TRBJ2-2 | TRBV2 | TRBD2 | few | CASSEAGGPRGELFF | TGTGCCAGCAGTGAGGCGGGAGGCCCGCGCGGGGAGCTGTTTTTT
TRBJ2-5 | TRBV6-1 | NA | once | CASAGWGETQYF | TGTGCCAGCGCGGGATGGGGAGAGACCCAGTACTTC
TRBJ2-5 | TRBV28 | NA | NA | CASSSRLTGKAETQYF | TGTGCCAGCAGTTCGAGATTGACAGGAAAAGCGGAGACCCAGTACTTC
TRBJ2-2 | TRBV7-2 | NA | NA | CASSLRMGGRLFTGELFF | TGTGCCAGCAGCTTAAGAATGGGTGGGAGGCTCTTCACCGGGGAGCTGTTTTTT
TRBJ1-1 | TRBV6-6 | TRBD1 | NA | CASNRQGGAEAFF | TGTGCCAGCAACAGGCAGGGGGGCGCTGAAGCTTTCTTT
TRBJ1-2 | TRBV6-1 | NA | once | CASTFTGLDGYTF | TGTGCCAGCACCTTTACAGGGTTAGACGGCTACACCTTC
TRBJ2-1 | TRBV6-6 | TRBD2 | NA | CASSSLWGGTYNEQFF | TGTGCCAGCAGTTCCCTCTGGGGGGGAACCTACAATGAGCAGTTCTTC
TRBJ2-2 | TRBV4-1 | NA | NA | CASSQGRGTGELFF | TGCGCCAGCAGCCAAGGAAGGGGGACCGGGGAGCTGTTTTTT
TRBJ2-6 | TRBV4-1 | TRBD1 | NA | CASSPHRGSGANVLTF | TGCGCCAGCAGCCCCCACAGGGGCTCTGGGGCCAACGTCCTGACTTTC
TRBJ2-3 | TRBV20-1 | NA | NA | CSATTDTQYF | TGCAGTGCTACTACGGATACGCAGTATTTT
TRBJ2-5 | TRBV9 | TRBD1 | NA | CASSVGRTGETQYF | TGTGCCAGCAGCGTCGGGCGGACAGGGGAGACCCAGTACTTC